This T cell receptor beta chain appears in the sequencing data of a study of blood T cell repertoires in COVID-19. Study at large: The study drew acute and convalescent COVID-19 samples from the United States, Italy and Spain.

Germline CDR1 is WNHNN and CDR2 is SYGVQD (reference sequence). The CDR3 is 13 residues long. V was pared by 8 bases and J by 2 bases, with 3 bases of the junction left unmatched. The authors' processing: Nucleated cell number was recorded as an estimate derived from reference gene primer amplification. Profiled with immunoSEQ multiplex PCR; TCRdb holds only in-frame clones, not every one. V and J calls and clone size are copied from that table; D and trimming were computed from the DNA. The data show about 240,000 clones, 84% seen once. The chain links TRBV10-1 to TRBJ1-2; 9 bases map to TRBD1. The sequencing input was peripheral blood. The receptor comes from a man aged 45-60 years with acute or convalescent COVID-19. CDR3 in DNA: TGCGCCAGCTCCGGACAGGGGAACTATGGCTACACCTTC. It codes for CASSGQGNYGYTF.